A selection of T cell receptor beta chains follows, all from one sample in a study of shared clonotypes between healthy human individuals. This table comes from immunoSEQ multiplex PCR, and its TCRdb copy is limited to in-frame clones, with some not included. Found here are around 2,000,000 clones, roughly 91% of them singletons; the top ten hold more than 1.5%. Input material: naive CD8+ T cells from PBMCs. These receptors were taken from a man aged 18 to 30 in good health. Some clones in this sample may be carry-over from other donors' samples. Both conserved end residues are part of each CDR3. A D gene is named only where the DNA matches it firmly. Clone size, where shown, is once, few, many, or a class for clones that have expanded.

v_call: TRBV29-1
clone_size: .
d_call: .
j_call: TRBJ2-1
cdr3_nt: TGCAGCGGGGGGGGCGAGCAGTTCTTC
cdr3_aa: CSGGGEQFF

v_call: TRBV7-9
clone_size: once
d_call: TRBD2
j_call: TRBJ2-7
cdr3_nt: TGTGCCAGCAGCTCAACGACTAGCGGGAGGTTCTACGAGCAGTACTTC
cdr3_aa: CASSSTTSGRFYEQYF

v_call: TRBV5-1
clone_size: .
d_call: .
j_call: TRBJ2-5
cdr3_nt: TGCGCCAGCAGCCCTTCAGATCAGGGGTTGGGAGAGACCCAGTACTTC
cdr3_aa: CASSPSDQGLGETQYF

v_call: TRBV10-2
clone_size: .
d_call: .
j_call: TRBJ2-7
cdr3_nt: TGCGCCAGCAGAGGGGGTGTGGCGGGAGCCCCCTACGAGCAGTACTTC
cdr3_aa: CASRGGVAGAPYEQYF

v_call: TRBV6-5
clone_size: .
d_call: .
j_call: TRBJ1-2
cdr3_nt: TGTGCCAGCAGTTACGTCGGGGCTAACTATGGCTACACCTTC
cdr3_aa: CASSYVGANYGYTF

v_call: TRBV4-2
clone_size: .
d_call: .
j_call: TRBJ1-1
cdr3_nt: TGTGCCAGCAGCCGAAACGGGGGCAGGGAGGAAGCTTTCTTT
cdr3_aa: CASSRNGGREEAFF

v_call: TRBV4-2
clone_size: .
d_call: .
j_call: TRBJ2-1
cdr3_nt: TGTGCCACCAAACCGGAGTATCGCAGCATATACAATGAGCAGTTCTTC
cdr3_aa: CATKPEYRSIYNEQFF

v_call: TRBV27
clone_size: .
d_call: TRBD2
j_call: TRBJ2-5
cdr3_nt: TGTGCCAGCAGTTTATCTTGGTTTGGCGGGAGAGAGACCCAGTACTTC
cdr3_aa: CASSLSWFGGRETQYF

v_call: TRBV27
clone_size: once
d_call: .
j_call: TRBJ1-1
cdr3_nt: TGTGCCAGCAGTTTATACCCAAACACTGAAGCTTTCTTT
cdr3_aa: CASSLYPNTEAFF

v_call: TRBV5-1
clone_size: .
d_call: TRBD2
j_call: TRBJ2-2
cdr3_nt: TGCGCCAGCAGCCTTCTGATAGCGGGAGATCGCGGGGAGCTGTTTTTT
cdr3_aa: CASSLLIAGDRGELFF

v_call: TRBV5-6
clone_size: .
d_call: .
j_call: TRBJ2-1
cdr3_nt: TGTGCCAGCAGCTTGGGACTAGGAGGGTCCTACAATGAGCAGTTCTTC
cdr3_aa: CASSLGLGGSYNEQFF

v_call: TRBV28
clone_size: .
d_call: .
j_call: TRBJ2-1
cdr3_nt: TGTGCCAGCAGTTTAGTACTCCTATCCGACAATGAGCAGTTCTTC
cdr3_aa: CASSLVLLSDNEQFF

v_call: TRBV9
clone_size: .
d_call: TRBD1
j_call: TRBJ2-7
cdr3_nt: TGTGCCAGCAGCGGGGCCGGGACAGGGGGTTACGAGCAGTACTTC
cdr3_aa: CASSGAGTGGYEQYF

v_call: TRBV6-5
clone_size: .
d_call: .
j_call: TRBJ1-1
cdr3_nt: TGTGCCAGCAGGGGAGGTGGCACTGAAGCTTTCTTT
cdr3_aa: CASRGGGTEAFF

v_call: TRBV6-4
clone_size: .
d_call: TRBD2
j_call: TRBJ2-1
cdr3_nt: TGTGCCAGCAGTGTGGGACTATTCAATGAGCAGTTCTTC
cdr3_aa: CASSVGLFNEQFF

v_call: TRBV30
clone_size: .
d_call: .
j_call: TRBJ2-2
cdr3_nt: TGTGCCTGGAGGTGGGGGTACACCGGGGAGCTGTTTTTT
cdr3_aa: CAWRWGYTGELFF

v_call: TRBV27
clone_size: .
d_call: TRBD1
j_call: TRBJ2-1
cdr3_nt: TGTGCCAGCAGTTTAGGTCCGGGACAGCCCTACAATGAGCAGTTCTTC
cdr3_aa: CASSLGPGQPYNEQFF

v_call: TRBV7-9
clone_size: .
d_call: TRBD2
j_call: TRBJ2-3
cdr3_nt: TGTGCCAGCAGCTTAGAGACTAGCGGGCACACAGATACGCAGTATTTT
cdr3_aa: CASSLETSGHTDTQYF

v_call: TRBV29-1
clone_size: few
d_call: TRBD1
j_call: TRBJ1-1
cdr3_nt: TGCAGCGCCACAGGGGGAGGTGAAGCTTTCTTT
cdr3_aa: CSATGGGEAFF

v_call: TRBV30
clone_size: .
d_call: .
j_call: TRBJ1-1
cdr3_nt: TGTGCCTGGAGTACGACTCGACATCGACCTGAAGCTTTCTTT
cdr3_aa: CAWSTTRHRPEAFF

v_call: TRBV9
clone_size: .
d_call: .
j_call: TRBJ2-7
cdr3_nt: TGTGCCAGCAGCGTAGGTACGCGGAGCTACGAGCAGTACTTC
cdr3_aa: CASSVGTRSYEQYF

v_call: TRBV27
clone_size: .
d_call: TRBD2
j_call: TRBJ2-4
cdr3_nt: TGTGCCAGCAGCCCGGGCGGGGGAGACATTCAGTACTTC
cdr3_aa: CASSPGGGDIQYF

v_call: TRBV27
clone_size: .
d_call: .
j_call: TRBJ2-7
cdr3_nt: TGTGCCAGCCGGGGGAGGTCCTACGAGCAGTACTTC
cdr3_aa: CASRGRSYEQYF

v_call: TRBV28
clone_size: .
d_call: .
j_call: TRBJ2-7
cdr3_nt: TGTGCCAGCACCAGGCCGGCTACCCCATCCTACGAGCAGTACTTC
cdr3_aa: CASTRPATPSYEQYF

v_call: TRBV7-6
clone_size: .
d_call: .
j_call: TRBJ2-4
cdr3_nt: TGTGCCAGCAGCTTAAATCCGCTGCTAGCCAAAAACATTCAGTACTTC
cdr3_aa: CASSLNPLLAKNIQYF

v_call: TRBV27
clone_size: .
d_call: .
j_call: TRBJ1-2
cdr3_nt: TGTGCCAGCAGCGTCTCGGGGGTAACGGGCTACACCTTC
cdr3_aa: CASSVSGVTGYTF

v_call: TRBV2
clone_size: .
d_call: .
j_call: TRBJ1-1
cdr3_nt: TGTGCCAGCATCGGGGCAGGGCCGGGGGGAACTGAAGCTTTCTTT
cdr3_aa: CASIGAGPGGTEAFF

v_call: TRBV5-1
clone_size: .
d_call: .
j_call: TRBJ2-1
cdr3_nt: TGCGCCAGCAGCTTGTTACAGGGAGCTGACAATGAGCAGTTCTTC
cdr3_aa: CASSLLQGADNEQFF

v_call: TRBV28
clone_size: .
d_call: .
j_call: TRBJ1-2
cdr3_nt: TGTGCCAGCAGAGCAGGGACGGTCGCGGTCTTTGCGGGCTACACCTTC
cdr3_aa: CASRAGTVAVFAGYTF

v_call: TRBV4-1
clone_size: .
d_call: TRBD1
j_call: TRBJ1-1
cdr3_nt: TGCGCCAGCAGCAAAAGGGGGCGGCAGAACACTGAAGCTTTCTTT
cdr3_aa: CASSKRGRQNTEAFF

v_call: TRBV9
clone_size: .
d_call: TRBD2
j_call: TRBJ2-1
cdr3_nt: TGTGCCAGCAGCGTAGAGGGGCCGGCGGGAGGGTACGCGGGTGAGCAGTTCTTC
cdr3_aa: CASSVEGPAGGYAGEQFF

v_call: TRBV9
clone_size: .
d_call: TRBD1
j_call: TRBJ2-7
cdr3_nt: TGTGCCAGCAGCGTAGAGGGGGCGCAGGGCGAGCAGTACTTC
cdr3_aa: CASSVEGAQGEQYF

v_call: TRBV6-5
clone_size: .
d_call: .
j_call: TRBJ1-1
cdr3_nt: TGTGCCAGCAGTTCTGACAGGCGGGGCACTGAAGCTTTCTTT
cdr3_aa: CASSSDRRGTEAFF

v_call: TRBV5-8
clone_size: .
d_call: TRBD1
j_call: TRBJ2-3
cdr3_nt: TGTGCCAGCAGCGGGACAGGCACAGATACGCAGTATTTT
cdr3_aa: CASSGTGTDTQYF

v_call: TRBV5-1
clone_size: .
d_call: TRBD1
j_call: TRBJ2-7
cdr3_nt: TGCGCCAGCAGCCTCCTCGGTGGGACAGGCCTCTACGAGCAGTACTTC
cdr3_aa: CASSLLGGTGLYEQYF

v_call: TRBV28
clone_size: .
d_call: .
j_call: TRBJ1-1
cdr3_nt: TGTGCCAGCAGTCGACGTCGAGGGTACACTGAAGCTTTCTTT
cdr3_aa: CASSRRRGYTEAFF

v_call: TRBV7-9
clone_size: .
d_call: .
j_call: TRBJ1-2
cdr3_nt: TGTGCCAGCAGCTGGAGCGGAGGGGCGAGGGAAGGCTACACCTTC
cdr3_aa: CASSWSGGAREGYTF

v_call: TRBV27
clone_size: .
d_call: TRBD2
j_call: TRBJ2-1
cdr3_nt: TGTGCCAGCAGTTTCCTAGCGGGAGCTAACAATGAGCAGTTCTTC
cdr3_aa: CASSFLAGANNEQFF

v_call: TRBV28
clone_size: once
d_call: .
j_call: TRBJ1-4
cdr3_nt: TGTGCCAGCAGTTTAACCACCGGGGATCCAAATGAAAAACTGTTTTTT
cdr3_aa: CASSLTTGDPNEKLFF

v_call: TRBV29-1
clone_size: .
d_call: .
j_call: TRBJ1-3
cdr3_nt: TGCAGCGTGAGCTTGAGACAGGCAGATGGAAACACCATATATTTT
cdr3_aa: CSVSLRQADGNTIYF

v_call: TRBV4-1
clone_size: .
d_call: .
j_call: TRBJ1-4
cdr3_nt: TGCGCCAGCAGCCACCCCCAGGGCGTGAATGAAAAACTGTTTTTT
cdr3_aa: CASSHPQGVNEKLFF

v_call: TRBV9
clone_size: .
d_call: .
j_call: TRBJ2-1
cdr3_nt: TGTGCCAGCAGCGTACGTGGTGAGGTAACGAATGAGCAGTTCTTC
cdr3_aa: CASSVRGEVTNEQFF

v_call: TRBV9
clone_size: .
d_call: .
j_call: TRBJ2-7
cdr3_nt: TGTGCCAGCAGCGTAGACGTCTCCTACGAGCAGTACTTC
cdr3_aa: CASSVDVSYEQYF

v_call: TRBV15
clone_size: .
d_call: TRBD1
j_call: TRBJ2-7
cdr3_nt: TGTGCCACCAGCGCCGGGACAGGGCTCTACGAGCAGTACTTC
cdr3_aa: CATSAGTGLYEQYF

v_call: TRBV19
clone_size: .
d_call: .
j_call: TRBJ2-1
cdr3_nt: TGTGCCAGTAGTATCCCTAAGAGCTCCTACAATGAGCAGTTCTTC
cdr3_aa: CASSIPKSSYNEQFF

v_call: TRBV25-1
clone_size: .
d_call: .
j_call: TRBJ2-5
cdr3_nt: TGTGCCAGCCGTACGGGGCCATTATCGGCCCAGTACTTC
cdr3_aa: CASRTGPLSAQYF

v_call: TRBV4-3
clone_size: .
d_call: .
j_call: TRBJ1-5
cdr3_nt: TGCGCCAGCAGCCAAGACCTCCGGCAGCCCCAGCATTTT
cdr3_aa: CASSQDLRQPQHF

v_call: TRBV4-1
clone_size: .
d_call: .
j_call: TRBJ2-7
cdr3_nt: TGCGCCAGCAGCCAAGGGAGGTCCTCCTACGAGCAGTACTTC
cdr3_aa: CASSQGRSSYEQYF

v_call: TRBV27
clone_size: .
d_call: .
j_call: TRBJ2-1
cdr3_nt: TGTGCCAGCAGTTTATTTGGAGACGAGCAGTTCTTC
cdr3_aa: CASSLFGDEQFF

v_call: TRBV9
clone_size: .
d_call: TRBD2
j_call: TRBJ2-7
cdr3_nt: TGTGCCAGCAGTCCTAGCGGGAGAGCGCAGCAGTACTTC
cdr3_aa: CASSPSGRAQQYF

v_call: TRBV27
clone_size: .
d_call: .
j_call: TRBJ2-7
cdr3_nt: TGTGCCAGCAGTTTGTACCGGGGGTTAAGCTCCTACGAGCAGTACTTC
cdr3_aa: CASSLYRGLSSYEQYF

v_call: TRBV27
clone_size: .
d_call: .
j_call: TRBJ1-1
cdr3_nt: TGTGCCAGCAAACCATATGGGGGGACTGAAGCTTTCTTT
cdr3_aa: CASKPYGGTEAFF